The 8 T cell receptor beta chains listed next were all sequenced from one sample in a study of T cells in Graves' hyperthyroidism and ophthalmopathy. Amplification of TCR beta CDR3 regions was performed using RNA transcripts as template. A set of HTBI primers served as the primers for a first-round RT-PCR of the TCR CDR3. TCRdb analysed the multiplex PCR reads with MiXCR anew, one entry per CDR3 protein. The data hold 350,000 or so distinct CDR3 sequences, with approximately 18% observed a single time. Material: blood. These receptors were collected from a woman between 25 and 40 years old with Graves' hyperthyroidism that later progressed to Graves' ophthalmopathy.

This clonotype was recorded many times. The chain has TRBV9 and TRBJ2-2, with no clear D. The CDR3 is 13 residues long. Germline assignment: CDR1 SGDLS and CDR2 YYNGEE. Trimming took off 6 bases at V and 3 bases at J, with 9 bases between the two ends. The CDR3 region has the DNA TGTGCCAGCACCCCCTCTGACACCGGGGAGCTGTTTTTT. Its protein product is CASTPSDTGELFF.

This clonotype has a count of ten or more. The gene calls are TRBV6-1 and TRBJ1-1, with 7 bases lining up with TRBD1. Unmatched junction bases numbered 14, after V lost 6 bases and J lost 1 base. This CDR3 contains 17 residues. From germline, CDR1 is MNHNS and CDR2 SASEGT. The CDR3 here is CASRYRQGRTQNTEAFF. The CDR3, as DNA: TGTGCCAGCAGGTACCGACAGGGACGGACCCAGAACACTGAAGCTTTCTTT.

This clonotype appeared many times. The chain is built from TRBV28 and TRBJ2-3; TRBD2 matches 7 bases. Germline CDR1 and CDR2: MDHEN and SYDVKM. The CDR3 is 16 amino acids. With 5 bases clipped from V and 3 bases from J, the junction kept 11 bases outside the gene matches. This chain's CDR3 is CASSLAADGGTDTQYF. Written as DNA, the CDR3 is TGTGCCAGCAGTCTCGCAGCGGACGGGGGGACAGATACGCAGTATTTT.

This clonotype was observed at least ten times. The rearrangement joins TRBV15 to TRBJ2-1, with D tentatively TRBD1 (5 bases). CDR1 is LNHNV and CDR2 is YYDKDF in the germline V gene (reference sequence). V was clipped by 1 base and J by 5 bases, with 9 bases between them. There are 14 residues in the CDR3. The CDR3 is CATSRGTGNNEQFF. The CDR3 DNA follows: TGTGCCACCAGCAGAGGAACAGGTAACAATGAGCAGTTCTTC.

This clonotype appeared many times. The chain uses TRBV19 and TRBJ2-7; D might be TRBD1 (6 bases). The CDR3 consists of 14 residues. CDR1 is LNHDA, CDR2 SQIVND, per germline (reference sequence). The V and J ends lost 1 base and 4 bases respectively, with 11 bases between them. The CDR3 is CASSIGGQGYEQYF. The CDR3 coding sequence is TGTGCCAGTAGTATAGGAGGGCAGGGGTACGAGCAGTACTTC.

This clonotype was observed many times. The genes are TRBV7-2 and TRBJ2-3; D remains unclear. The V end lost 3 bases, the J end lost 4 bases, and 14 bases lay between the germline ends. This CDR3 spans 15 amino acids. Per germline, CDR1 SGHTA and CDR2 FQGNSA. The chain's CDR3 is CASSLLVGRADTQYF. Here the CDR3 DNA reads TGTGCCAGCAGCTTGTTGGTAGGTCGGGCAGATACGCAGTATTTT.

This clonotype showed up many times. Germline and junction disagree at one end, which may indicate a read error. This chain connects TRBV7-9 to TRBJ2-7; perhaps TRBD2 as D (6 bases). The CDR3 spans 14 residues. Germline V gene data show CDR1 as SEHNR and CDR2 as FQNEAQ (reference sequence). DNA for the CDR3: TGTGCCAGCGGCTTACTGCGGGAAGGCTACGAGCAGTACTTC. Translated: CASGLLREGYEQYF.

Ten or more counts support this clonotype. The chain carries TRBV12-3 or TRBV12-4 and TRBJ1-1; weak D call: TRBD1 (6 bases). Trimming took off 5 bases at V and 0 bases at J, with 19 bases between the two ends. The length of the CDR3 is 17 residues. As DNA, the CDR3 is TGTGCCAGCAGTCCCGGTCTTGGGGGGCCGGTGAACACTGAAGCTTTCTTT. This codes for CASSPGLGGPVNTEAFF.